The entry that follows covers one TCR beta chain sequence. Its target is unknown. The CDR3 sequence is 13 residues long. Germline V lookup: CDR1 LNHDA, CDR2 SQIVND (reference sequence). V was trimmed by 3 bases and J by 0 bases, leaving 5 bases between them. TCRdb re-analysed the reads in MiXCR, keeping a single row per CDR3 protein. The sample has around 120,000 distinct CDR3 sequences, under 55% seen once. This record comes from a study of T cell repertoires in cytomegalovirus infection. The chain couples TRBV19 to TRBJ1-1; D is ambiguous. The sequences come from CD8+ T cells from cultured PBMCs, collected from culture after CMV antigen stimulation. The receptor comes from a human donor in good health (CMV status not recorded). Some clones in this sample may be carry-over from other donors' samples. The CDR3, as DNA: TGTGCCAGTAGTATGACAATGAACACTGAAGCTTTCTTT. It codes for CASSMTMNTEAFF.